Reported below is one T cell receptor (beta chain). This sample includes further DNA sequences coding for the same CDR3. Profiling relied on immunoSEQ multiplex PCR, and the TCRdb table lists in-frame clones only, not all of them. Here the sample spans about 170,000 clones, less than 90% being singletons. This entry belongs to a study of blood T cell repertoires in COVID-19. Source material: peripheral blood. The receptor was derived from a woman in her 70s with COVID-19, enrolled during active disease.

The CDR3 loop is CSASPGTEAFF. The CDR3 region has the DNA TGCAGTGCTAGCCCCGGGACAGAAGCTTTCTTT. This rearrangement joins TRBV20-1 to TRBJ1-1; D is perhaps TRBD1 (6 bases). V lost 3 bases, J lost 8 bases, and 10 bases lay in between. The CDR3 runs 11 residues. The germline V gene encodes CDR1 DFQATT and CDR2 SNEGSKA (reference sequence).